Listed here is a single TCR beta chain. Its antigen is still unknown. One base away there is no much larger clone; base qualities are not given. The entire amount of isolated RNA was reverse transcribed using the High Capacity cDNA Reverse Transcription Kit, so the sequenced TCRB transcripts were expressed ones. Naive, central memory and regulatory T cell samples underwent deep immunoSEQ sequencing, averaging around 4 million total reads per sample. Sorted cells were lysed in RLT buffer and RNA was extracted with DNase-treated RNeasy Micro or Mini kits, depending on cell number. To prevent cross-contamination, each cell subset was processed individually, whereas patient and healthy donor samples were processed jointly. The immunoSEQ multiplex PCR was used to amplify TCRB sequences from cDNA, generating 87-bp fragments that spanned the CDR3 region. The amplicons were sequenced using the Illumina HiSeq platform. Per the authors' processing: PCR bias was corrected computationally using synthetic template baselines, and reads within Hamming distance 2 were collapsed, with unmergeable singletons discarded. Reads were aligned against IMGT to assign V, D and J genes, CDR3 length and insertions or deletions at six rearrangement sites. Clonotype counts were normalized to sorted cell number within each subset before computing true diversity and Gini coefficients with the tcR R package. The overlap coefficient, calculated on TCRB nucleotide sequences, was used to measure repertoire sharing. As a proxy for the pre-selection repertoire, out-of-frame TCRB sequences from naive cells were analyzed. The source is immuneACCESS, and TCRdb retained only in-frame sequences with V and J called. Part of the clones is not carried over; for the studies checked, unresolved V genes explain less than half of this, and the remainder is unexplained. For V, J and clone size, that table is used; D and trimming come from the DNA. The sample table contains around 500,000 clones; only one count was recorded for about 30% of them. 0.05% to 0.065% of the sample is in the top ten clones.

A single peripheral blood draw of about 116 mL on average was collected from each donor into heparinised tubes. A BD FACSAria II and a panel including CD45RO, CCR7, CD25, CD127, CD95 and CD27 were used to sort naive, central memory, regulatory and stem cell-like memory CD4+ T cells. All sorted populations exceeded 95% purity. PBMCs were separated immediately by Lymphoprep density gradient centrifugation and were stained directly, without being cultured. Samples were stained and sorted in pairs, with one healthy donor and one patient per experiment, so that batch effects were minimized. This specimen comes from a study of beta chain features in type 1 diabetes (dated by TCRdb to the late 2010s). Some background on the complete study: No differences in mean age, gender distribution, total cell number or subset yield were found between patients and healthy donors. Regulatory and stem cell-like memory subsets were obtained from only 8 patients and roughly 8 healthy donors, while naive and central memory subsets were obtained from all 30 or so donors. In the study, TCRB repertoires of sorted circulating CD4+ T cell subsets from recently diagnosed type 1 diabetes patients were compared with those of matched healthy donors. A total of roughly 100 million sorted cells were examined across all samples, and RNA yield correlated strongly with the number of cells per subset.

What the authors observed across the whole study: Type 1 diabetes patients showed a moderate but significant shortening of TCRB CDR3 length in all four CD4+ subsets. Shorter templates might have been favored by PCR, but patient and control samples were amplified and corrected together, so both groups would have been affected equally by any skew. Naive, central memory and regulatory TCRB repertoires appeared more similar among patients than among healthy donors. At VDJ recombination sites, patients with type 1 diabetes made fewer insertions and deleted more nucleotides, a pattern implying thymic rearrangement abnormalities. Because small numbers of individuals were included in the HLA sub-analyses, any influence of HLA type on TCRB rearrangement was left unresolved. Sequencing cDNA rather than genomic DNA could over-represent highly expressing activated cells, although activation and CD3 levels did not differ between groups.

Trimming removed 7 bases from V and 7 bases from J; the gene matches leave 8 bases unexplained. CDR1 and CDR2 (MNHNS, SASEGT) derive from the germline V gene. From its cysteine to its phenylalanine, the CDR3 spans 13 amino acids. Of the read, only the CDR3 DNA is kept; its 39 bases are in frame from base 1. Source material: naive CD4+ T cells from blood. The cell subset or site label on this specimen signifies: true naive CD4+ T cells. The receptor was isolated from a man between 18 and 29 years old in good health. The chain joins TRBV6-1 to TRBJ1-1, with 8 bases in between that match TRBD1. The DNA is TGTGCCAGCACTGGGCAGGGGGCAGGTGAAGCTTTCTTT. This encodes CASTGQGAGEAFF.